The sequence of this TCR beta chain was determined in a study of OX40 agonist ivuxolimab in advanced cancers. For the study at large: Six ivuxolimab dose levels, 0.01 to 10 mg/kg, were given intravenously every 2 weeks. Study observations and caveats: Among the nonresponders, some also had low normalized T-cell clonal expansion.

The CDR3 is 17 residues long. The germline CDR1 and CDR2 sequences are SGHTA and FQGNSA. Trimming removed 5 bases from V and 1 base from J; junction bases left unmatched: 13. Generated by immunoSEQ multiplex PCR, the TCRdb table keeps only in-frame clones and is missing some. The data contain 95,000 to 150,000 clones, about 93% of them singletons. A word on this clone: Its cognate antigen is unknown.

V is TRBV7-2 and J is TRBJ2-7, with 8 bases fitting TRBD2. The receptor was isolated from an adult with an advanced solid tumor such as melanoma, head and neck, liver or kidney cancer. Sequences were derived from CD4+ or CD8+ T cells sorted from blood, sampled in a trial of the OX40 agonist ivuxolimab. Written as DNA, the CDR3 is TGTGCCAGCAGCCCCACTGGAGCGGGAGCCTGGTCCTACGAGCAGTACTTC. The encoded protein is CASSPTGAGAWSYEQYF.